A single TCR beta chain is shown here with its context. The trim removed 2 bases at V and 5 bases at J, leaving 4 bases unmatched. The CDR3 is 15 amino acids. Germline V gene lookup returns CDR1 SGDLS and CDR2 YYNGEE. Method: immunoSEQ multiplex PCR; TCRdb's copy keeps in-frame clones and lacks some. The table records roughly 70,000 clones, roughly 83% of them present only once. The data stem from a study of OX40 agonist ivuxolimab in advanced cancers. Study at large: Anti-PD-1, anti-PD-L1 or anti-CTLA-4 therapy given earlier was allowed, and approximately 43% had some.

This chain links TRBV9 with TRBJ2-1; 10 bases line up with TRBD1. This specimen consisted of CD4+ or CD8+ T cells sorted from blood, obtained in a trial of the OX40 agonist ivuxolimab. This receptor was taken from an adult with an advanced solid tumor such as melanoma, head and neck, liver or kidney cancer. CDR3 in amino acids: CASSVGTGANNEQFF. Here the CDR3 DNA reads TGTGCCAGCAGCGTCGGGACAGGGGCGAACAATGAGCAGTTCTTC.